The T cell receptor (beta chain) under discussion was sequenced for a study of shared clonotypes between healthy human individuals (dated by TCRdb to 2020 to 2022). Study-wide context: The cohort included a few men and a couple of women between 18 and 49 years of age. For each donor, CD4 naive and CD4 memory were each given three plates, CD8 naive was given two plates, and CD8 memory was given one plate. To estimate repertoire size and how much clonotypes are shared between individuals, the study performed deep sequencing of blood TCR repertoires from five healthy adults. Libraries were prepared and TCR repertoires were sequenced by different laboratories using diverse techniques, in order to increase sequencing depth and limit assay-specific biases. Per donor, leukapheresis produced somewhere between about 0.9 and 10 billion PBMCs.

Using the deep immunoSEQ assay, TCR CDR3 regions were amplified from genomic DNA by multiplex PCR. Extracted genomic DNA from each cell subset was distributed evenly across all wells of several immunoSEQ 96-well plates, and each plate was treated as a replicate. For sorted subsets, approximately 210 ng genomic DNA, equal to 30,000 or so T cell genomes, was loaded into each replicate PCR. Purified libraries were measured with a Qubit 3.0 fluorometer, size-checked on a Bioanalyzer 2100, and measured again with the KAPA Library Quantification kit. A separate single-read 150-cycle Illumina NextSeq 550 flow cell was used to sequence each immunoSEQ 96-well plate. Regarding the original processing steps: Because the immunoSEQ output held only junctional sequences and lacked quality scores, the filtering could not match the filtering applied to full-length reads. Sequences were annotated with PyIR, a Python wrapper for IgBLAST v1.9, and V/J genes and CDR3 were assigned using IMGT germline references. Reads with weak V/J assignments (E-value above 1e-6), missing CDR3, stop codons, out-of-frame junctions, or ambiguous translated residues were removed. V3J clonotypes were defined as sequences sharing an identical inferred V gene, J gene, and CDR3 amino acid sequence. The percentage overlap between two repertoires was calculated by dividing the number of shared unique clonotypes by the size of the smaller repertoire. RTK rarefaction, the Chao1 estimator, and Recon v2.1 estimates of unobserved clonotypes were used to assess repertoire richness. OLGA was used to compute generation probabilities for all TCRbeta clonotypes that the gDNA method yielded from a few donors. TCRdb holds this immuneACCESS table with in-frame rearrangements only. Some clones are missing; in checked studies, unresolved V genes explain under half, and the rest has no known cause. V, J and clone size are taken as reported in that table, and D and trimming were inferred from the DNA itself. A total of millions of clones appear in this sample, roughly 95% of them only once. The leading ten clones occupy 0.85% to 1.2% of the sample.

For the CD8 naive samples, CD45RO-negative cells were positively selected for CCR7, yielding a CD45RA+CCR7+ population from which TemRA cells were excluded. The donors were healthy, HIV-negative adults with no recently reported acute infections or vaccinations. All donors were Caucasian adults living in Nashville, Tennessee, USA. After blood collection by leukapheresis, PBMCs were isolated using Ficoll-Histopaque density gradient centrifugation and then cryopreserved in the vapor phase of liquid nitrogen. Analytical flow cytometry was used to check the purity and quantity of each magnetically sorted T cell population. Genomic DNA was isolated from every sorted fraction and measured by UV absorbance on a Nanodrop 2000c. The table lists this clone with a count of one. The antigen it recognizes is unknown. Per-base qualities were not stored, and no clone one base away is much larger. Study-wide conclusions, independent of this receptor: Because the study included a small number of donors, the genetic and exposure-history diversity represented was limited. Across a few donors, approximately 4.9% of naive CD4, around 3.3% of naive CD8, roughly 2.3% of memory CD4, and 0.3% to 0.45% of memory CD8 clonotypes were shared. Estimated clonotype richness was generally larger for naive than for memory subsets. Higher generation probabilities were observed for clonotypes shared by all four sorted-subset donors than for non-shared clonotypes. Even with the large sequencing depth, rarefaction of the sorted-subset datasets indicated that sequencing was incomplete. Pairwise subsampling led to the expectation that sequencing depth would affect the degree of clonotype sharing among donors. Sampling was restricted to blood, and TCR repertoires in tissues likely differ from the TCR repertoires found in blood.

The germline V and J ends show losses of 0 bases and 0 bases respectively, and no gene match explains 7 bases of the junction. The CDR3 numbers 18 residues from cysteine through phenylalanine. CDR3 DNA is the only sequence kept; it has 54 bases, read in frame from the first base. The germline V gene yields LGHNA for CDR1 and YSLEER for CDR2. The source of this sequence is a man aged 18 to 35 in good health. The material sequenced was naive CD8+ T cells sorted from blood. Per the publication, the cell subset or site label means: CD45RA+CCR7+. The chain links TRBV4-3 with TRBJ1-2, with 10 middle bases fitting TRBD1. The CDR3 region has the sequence CASSQDRDRGFPNYGYTF. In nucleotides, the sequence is TGCGCCAGCAGCCAAGATAGGGACAGGGGTTTCCCTAACTATGGCTACACCTTC.